The clone carrying this TCR beta chain was observed a few times. Antigen specificity is unknown. Between the trimmed V and J ends, which lost 5 bases and 5 bases, there was a span of 12 bases. The CDR3 is 14 amino acids. Germline lookup yields CDR1 PRHDT and CDR2 FYEKMQ (reference sequence). This sample was taken from a study of beta chain features in type 1 diabetes. Study observations and caveats: Shortening that was moderate but significant affected the TCRB CDR3s of Type 1 diabetes patients in all four CD4+ subsets. Possible PCR preference for shorter templates applied equally to patients and controls.

Sorting of CD4+ naive, central memory, regulatory and stem cell-like memory cells was performed via CD45RO/CCR7/CD25/CD127/CD95/CD27. What was sequenced were expressed TCRB transcripts, since all of the isolated RNA had been reverse transcribed. Generated by immunoSEQ multiplex PCR, the TCRdb table keeps only in-frame clones and is missing some. This sample yields about 740,000 clones, of which about an eighth are seen a single time; approximately 0.022% belongs to the top ten. The origin of this receptor is a young man with type 1 diabetes. Sequenced material: naive CD4+ T cells from blood. The chain is built from TRBV13 and TRBJ1-4; D call uncertain. The CDR3 DNA reads as TGTGCCAGCAGCCCCGGAGCAGTGAATGAAAAACTGTTTTTT. This sequence encodes CASSPGAVNEKLFF.